The sample holds many counts of the clone carrying this TCR beta chain. Trimming pared 0 bases from V and 4 bases from J, leaving 16 bases between. Germline V gene data show CDR1 as SGHRS and CDR2 as YFSETQ. This CDR3 region has 17 residues. The data were taken from a study of T cells in Graves' hyperthyroidism and ophthalmopathy. Template material for amplifying TCR beta CDR3 regions consisted of RNA transcripts. TCR CDR3 regions were first amplified by RT-PCR with HTBI primers. MiXCR, applied by TCRdb to the multiplex PCR reads, yields one record per CDR3 protein. Among more than 100,000 distinct CDR3 sequences, over 45% were seen once, and the ten largest hold roughly 24%.

The sample taken for sequencing was blood. The receptor was isolated from a man aged 35 to 55 with Graves' hyperthyroidism. The V gene is TRBV5-1, the J gene TRBJ2-2; D uncertain. The DNA of the CDR3 is TGCGCCAGCAGCTTGGGTCACCGTGACCCCTCCACCGGGGAGCTGTTTTTT. Its protein product is CASSLGHRDPSTGELFF. The full variable domain, rest sourced from reference TRBV5-1 and TRBJ2-2, is KAGVTQTPRYLIKTRGQQVTLSCSPISGHRSVSWYQQTPGQGLQFLFEYFSETQRNKGNFPGRFSGRQFSNSRSEMNVSTLELGDSALYLCASSLGHRDPSTGELFFGEGSRLTVL.